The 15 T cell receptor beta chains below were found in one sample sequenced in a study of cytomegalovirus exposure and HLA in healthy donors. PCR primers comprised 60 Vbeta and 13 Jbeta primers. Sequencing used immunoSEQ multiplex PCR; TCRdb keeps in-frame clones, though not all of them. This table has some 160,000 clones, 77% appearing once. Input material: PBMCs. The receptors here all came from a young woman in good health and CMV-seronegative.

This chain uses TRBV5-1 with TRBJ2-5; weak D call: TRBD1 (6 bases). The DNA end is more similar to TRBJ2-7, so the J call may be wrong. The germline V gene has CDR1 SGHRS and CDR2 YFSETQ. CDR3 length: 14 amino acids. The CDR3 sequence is CASSLGTTGYEQYF. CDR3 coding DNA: TGCGCCAGCAGCTTGGGGACGACAGGCTACGAGCAGTACTTC.

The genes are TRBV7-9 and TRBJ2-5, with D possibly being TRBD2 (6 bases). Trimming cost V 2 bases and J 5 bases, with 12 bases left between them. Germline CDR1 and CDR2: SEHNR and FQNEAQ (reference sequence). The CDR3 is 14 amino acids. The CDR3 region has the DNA TGTGCCAGCAGCTTAATGGGGGGTTTGGAGACCCAGTACTTC. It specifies CASSLMGGLETQYF.

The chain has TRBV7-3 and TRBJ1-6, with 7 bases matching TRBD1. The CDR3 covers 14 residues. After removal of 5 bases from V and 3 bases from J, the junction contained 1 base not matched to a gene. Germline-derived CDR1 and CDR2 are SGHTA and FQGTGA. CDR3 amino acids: CASSRQGYNSPLHF. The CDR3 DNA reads TGTGCCAGCAGCAGACAGGGCTATAATTCACCCCTCCACTTT.

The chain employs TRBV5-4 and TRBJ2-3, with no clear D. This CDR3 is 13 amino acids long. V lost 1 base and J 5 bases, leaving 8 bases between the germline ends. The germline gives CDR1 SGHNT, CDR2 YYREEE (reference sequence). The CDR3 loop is CASSLNSLDTQYF. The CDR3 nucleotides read TGTGCCAGCAGCTTGAATTCCCTAGATACGCAGTATTTT.

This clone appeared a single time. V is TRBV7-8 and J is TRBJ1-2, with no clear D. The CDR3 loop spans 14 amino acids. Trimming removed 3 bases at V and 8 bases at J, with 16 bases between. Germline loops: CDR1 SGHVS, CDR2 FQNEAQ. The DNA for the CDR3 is TGTGCCAGCAGCTTCACGAGGGAGAGCGGGGGCTACACCTTC. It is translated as CASSFTRESGGYTF.

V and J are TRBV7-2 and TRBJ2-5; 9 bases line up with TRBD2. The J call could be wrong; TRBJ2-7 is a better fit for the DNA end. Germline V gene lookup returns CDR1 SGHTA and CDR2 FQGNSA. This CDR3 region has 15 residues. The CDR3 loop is CASSRWRGGLYEQYF. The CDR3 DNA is TGTGCCAGCAGCCGGTGGCGGGGGGGCCTCTACGAGCAGTACTTC.

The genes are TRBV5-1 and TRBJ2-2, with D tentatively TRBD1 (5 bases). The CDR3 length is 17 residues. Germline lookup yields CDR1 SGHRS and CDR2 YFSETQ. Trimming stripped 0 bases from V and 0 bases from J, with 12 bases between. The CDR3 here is CASSLAWPGSNTGELFF. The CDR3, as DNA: TGCGCCAGCAGCTTGGCCTGGCCAGGGTCGAACACCGGGGAGCTGTTTTTT.

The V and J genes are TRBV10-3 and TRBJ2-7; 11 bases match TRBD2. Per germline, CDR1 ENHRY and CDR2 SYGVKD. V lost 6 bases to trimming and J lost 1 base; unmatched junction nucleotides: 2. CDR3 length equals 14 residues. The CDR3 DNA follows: TGTGCCATCAGCGCTAGCGGGGGGTCCTACGAGCAGTACTTC. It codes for CAISASGGSYEQYF.

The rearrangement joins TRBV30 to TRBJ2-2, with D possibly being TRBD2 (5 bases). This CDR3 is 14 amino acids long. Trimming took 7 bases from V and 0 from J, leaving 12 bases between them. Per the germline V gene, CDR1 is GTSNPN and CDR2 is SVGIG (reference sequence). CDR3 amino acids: CASSNSANTGELFF. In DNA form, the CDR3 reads TGTGCCTCCTCGAATAGCGCGAACACCGGGGAGCTGTTTTTT.

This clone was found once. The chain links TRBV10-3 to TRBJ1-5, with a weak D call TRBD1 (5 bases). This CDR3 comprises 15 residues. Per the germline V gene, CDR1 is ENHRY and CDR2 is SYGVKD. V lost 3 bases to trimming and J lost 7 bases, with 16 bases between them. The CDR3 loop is CAISEGRAGIQPQHF. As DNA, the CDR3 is TGTGCCATCAGTGAAGGTAGGGCAGGGATACAGCCCCAGCATTTT.

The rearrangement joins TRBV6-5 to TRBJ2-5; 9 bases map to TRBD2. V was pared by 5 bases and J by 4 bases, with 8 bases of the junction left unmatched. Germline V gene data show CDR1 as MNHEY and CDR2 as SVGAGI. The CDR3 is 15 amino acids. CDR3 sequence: CASSPGTSSIETQYF. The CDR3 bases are TGTGCCAGCAGTCCCGGGACTAGCAGTATAGAGACCCAGTACTTC.

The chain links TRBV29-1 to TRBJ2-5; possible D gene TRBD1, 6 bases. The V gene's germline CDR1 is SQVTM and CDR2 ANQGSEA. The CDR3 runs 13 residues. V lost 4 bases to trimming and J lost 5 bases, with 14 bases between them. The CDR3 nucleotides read TGCAGCGTTGTAGGACAGTCTAGGGAGACCCAGTACTTC. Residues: CSVVGQSRETQYF.

CDR3 residues: CASSFQEVQETQYF. DNA for the CDR3: TGTGCCAGCAGTTTTCAAGAGGTCCAAGAGACCCAGTACTTC. The rearrangement links TRBV28 to TRBJ2-5, with D hard to call. CDR3 length: 14 amino acids. Germline CDR1 reads MDHEN; CDR2 reads SYDVKM. V was clipped by 3 bases and J by 1 base, with 9 bases between them. Variable domain in full (rest from reference TRBV28 and TRBJ2-5): DVKVTQSSRYLVKRTGEKVFLECVQDMDHENMFWYRQDPGLGLRLIYFSYDVKMKEKGDIPEGYSVSREKKERFSLILESASTNQTSMYLCASSFQEVQETQYFGPGTRLLVL.

The CDR3: CASSPGSQGQETQYF. The CDR3, as DNA: TGCGCCAGCAGCCCGGGCAGTCAGGGCCAAGAGACCCAGTACTTC. V gene TRBV5-1 combines with J gene TRBJ2-5; a weak D match, TRBD1 (5 bases). Germline V lookup: CDR1 SGHRS, CDR2 YFSETQ. V dropped 4 bases and J dropped 1 base, with 14 bases sitting between them. The CDR3 length is 15 residues. The whole variable domain, filled in from reference TRBV5-1 and TRBJ2-5, reads KAGVTQTPRYLIKTRGQQVTLSCSPISGHRSVSWYQQTPGQGLQFLFEYFSETQRNKGNFPGRFSGRQFSNSRSEMNVSTLELGDSALYLCASSPGSQGQETQYFGPGTRLLVL.

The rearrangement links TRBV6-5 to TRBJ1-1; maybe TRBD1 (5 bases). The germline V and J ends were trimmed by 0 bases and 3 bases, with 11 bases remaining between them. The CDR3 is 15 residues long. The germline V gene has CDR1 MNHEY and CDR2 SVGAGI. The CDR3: CASSYSLGGDTEAFF. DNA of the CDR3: TGTGCCAGCAGTTACTCGCTGGGGGGGGACACTGAAGCTTTCTTT.